The source of this TCR beta chain is a study of Tregs in tolerant kidney transplant recipients. Study at large: Mixed chimerism was transient after nonmyeloablative marrow transplants from related graft donors. Overall study results and limits: Tolerant patients' donor-specific Tregs expanded beyond overall Tregs, suggesting antigen-driven growth. Nucleotide sequences could not be compared across some patients' samples due to primer changes.

Assay: immunoSEQ multiplex PCR; the TCRdb copy retains only in-frame clones and omits some. This table holds 90,000 to 130,000 clones, almost 90% found once. This clone was seen a handful of times. Antigen specificity is unknown. Trimming removed 3 bases from V and 5 bases from J, with 4 bases in between. The V gene's germline CDR1 is SNHLY and CDR2 FYNNEI. This CDR3 has 11 amino acids. Sequencing used CD4+ T cells from blood, obtained before the transplant. The clonotype originates from a human donor who received a combined kidney and bone marrow transplant. This rearrangement joins TRBV2 to TRBJ2-5, with D uncertain. The chain's CDR3 is CASSDFETQYF. The CDR3 DNA reads TGTGCCAGCAGTGACTTCGAGACCCAGTACTTC. Looking up the rest from reference TRBV2 and TRBJ2-5 gives the full variable domain: EPEVTQTPSHQVTQMGQEVILRCVPISNHLYFYWYRQILGQKVEFLVSFYNNEISEKSEIFDDQFSVERPDGSNFTLKIRSTKLEDSAMYFCASSDFETQYFGPGTRLLVL.